These 27 T cell receptor beta chains originate from one sample sequenced in a study of blood T cell repertoires in COVID-19. This table comes from immunoSEQ multiplex PCR, and its TCRdb copy is limited to in-frame clones, with some not included. The sample has some 150,000 clones, 65% to 90% seen once. The source material was peripheral blood. These TCRs come from a woman aged 60-75 years with COVID-19, enrolled during active disease.

This clone showed up just a few times. The genes are TRBV29-1 and TRBJ2-7; 7 positions agree with TRBD1. V shed 5 bases, J shed 2 bases, and the junction held 3 bases outside the gene matches. Germline V gene data show CDR1 as SQVTM and CDR2 as ANQGSEA. This CDR3 contains 12 residues. CDR3 DNA sequence: TGCAGCGTTCGTGGGACAGCCTACGAGCAGTACTTC. It is translated as CSVRGTAYEQYF.

The chain has TRBV11-2 and TRBJ1-1, with a weak D call TRBD1 (6 bases). The CDR3 extends over 15 amino acids. The germline CDR1 and CDR2 sequences are SGHAT and FQNNGV. V lost 5 bases and J lost 1, with 14 bases in between. The CDR3 DNA reads as TGTGCCAGCAGCAAGTACAGGGTTACGAACACTGAAGCTTTCTTT. Translating gives CASSKYRVTNTEAFF.

Only one count was recorded for this clone. V usage is TRBV29-1 and J usage is TRBJ2-7; tentatively, D is TRBD2 (5 bases). Trimming took off 2 bases at V and 3 bases at J, with 11 bases between the two ends. Germline values: CDR1 SQVTM, CDR2 ANQGSEA. The CDR3 contains 13 residues. CDR3 sequence (DNA): TGCAGCGTTGAAATGGTTGAGGGCTACGAGCAGTACTTC. Amino acids: CSVEMVEGYEQYF.

About this clone: At one boundary the junction diverges from the germline segment, which might be a read error. The chain has TRBV7-7 and TRBJ1-4, with a weak D call TRBD1 (6 bases). CDR1 is SSHAT, CDR2 FNYEAQ, per germline (reference sequence). CDR3 length: 14 residues. CDR3 loop: CASSSGVGGEKLFF. The CDR3 nucleotides read TGTGCTAGCAGTTCCGGCGTAGGGGGAGAAAAACTGTTTTTT.

On this clone itself: Different DNA sequences within this sample yield the same CDR3. V usage is TRBV19 and J usage is TRBJ1-1; unclear D gene. Trimming removed 7 bases from V and 2 bases from J, with 14 bases in between. CDR1 is LNHDA and CDR2 is SQIVND in the germline V gene (reference sequence). This CDR3 has 14 residues. The CDR3 bases are TGTGCCAGTACCTTGGGAGGACCTAACACTGAAGCTTTCTTT. Its protein is CASTLGGPNTEAFF. Drawing the rest from reference TRBV19 and TRBJ1-1, the complete variable domain is DGGITQSPKYLFRKEGQNVTLSCEQNLNHDAMYWYRQDPGQGLRLIYYSQIVNDFQKGDIAEGYSVSREKKESFPLTVTSAQKNPTAFYLCASTLGGPNTEAFFGQGTRLTVV.

DNA of the CDR3: TGTGCCACCACCAGGTCTGGAGGGGTGTTGAGTGATGGCTACACCTTC. Its translation is CATTRSGGVLSDGYTF. The V gene is TRBV10-3, the J gene TRBJ1-2; perhaps TRBD1 as D (5 bases). CDR1 and CDR2 from the germline V gene are ENHRY and SYGVKD. This CDR3 is 16 amino acids long. With 10 bases removed from V and 6 bases from J, the gap between germline ends came to 27 bases.

The gene calls are TRBV19 and TRBJ1-1, with 7 bases lining up with TRBD1. The ends lost 2 bases at V and 11 bases at J; junction bases unmatched: 2. Per germline, CDR1 LNHDA and CDR2 SQIVND (reference sequence). The CDR3 is 11 residues long. The CDR3 here is CASSITGVAFF. The CDR3 coding sequence is TGTGCCAGTAGTATAACAGGGGTTGCTTTCTTT.

The gene calls are TRBV7-2 and TRBJ1-1; D might be TRBD1 (5 bases). Germline CDR1 SGHTA, CDR2 FQGNSA. V gave up 7 bases and J gave up 5 bases, with 20 bases separating them. The CDR3 runs 15 residues. For the CDR3, the DNA is TGTGCCAGCATTCCCGGGGGGAGGGAAAGAACTGAAGCTTTCTTT. Translated: CASIPGGRERTEAFF.

About this clone itself: Other DNA sequences in this specimen translate into the identical CDR3. This chain links TRBV6-5 with TRBJ1-5, with D unresolved. The CDR3 spans 12 residues. Germline-derived CDR1 and CDR2 are MNHEY and SVGAGI. Trimming took 6 bases from V and 6 from J, leaving 9 bases between them. The CDR3 DNA is TGTGCCAGCAGAGAGGGTGGTCAGCCCCAGCATTTT. Protein sequence: CASREGGQPQHF.

The chain employs TRBV9 and TRBJ2-6; TRBD1 matches 7 bases. CDR3 length: 17 amino acids. Germline-derived CDR1 and CDR2 are SGDLS and YYNGEE. J lost 0 bases, V lost 4 bases, and 7 bases had no gene match. CDR3 loop: CASSPGTALSGANVLTF. The CDR3 coding sequence is TGTGCCAGCAGCCCCGGGACAGCCCTCTCTGGGGCCAACGTCCTGACTTTC.

As regards this clone: This CDR3 is also generated by other DNA sequences in the sample. This chain uses TRBV27 with TRBJ1-1; 8 bases line up with TRBD1. J gave up 1 base and V 2 bases, and 6 bases lay outside the gene matches. The germline gives CDR1 MNHEY, CDR2 SMNVEV (reference sequence). The CDR3 contains 16 residues. The CDR3 coding sequence is TGTGCCAGCAGTTTAGGGAACAGGGGGGGGAACACTGAAGCTTTCTTT. This sequence encodes CASSLGNRGGNTEAFF.

This clone came up once. The chain combines TRBV7-3 with TRBJ1-1; D unclear. Germline assignment: CDR1 SGHTA and CDR2 FQGTGA. There are 13 residues in the CDR3. V was trimmed by 3 bases and J by 1 base, leaving 6 bases between them. CDR3 loop: CASSLQSNTEAFF. The CDR3 DNA sequence: TGTGCCAGCAGCTTGCAGTCGAACACTGAAGCTTTCTTT. Together with reference TRBV7-3 and TRBJ1-1, the CDR3 gives the full variable domain: GAGVSQTPSNKVTEKGKYVELRCDPISGHTALYWYRQSLGQGPEFLIYFQGTGAADDSGLPNDRFFAVRPEGSVSTLKIQRTERGDSAVYLCASSLQSNTEAFFGQGTRLTVV.

This sequence joins TRBV6-1 and TRBJ1-5, with D perhaps matching TRBD1 (5 bases). Germline CDR1 reads MNHNS; CDR2 reads SASEGT. The length of the CDR3 is 16 residues. Trimming pared 2 bases from V and 5 bases from J, leaving 16 bases between. CDR3 sequence: CASSELTGHLYQPQHF. The CDR3, as DNA: TGTGCCAGCAGTGAACTCACAGGACACCTCTATCAGCCCCAGCATTTT.

The genes are TRBV10-3 and TRBJ2-3; TRBD2 matches at 16 bases. V shed 3 bases, J shed 6 bases, and the junction held 6 bases outside the gene matches. The V gene's germline CDR1 is ENHRY and CDR2 SYGVKD. This CDR3 is built from 17 residues. As DNA, the CDR3 is TGTGCCATCAGTGACCCGGGACTAGCGGGGGGGGCGGATACGCAGTATTTT. It specifies CAISDPGLAGGADTQYF.

The chain recombines TRBV5-1 with TRBJ2-1, with 7 positions matching TRBD2. CDR3 length: 14 amino acids. In germline, CDR1 is SGHRS, CDR2 YFSETQ. After removal of 4 bases from V and 10 bases from J, the junction contained 11 bases not matched to a gene. The CDR3 sequence: CASSESSGSVEQFF. CDR3 DNA sequence: TGCGCCAGCAGCGAATCTAGCGGTTCGGTCGAGCAGTTCTTC.

This chain connects TRBV14 to TRBJ1-4; weak D call: TRBD1 (5 bases). The germline V and J ends were trimmed by 0 bases and 3 bases, with 8 bases remaining between them. Germline CDR1 is SGHDN and CDR2 is FVKESK. The CDR3 is made up of 15 amino acids. CDR3 region: CASSQEGLANEKLFF. The CDR3 DNA is TGTGCCAGCAGCCAAGAGGGGCTGGCTAATGAAAAACTGTTTTTT.

V is TRBV6-5 and J is TRBJ1-2; TRBD1 matches at 7 bases. Per germline, CDR1 MNHEY and CDR2 SVGAGI. The junction had 9 bases not matched to a gene; V was cut back by 6 bases and J by 2 bases. The CDR3 loop spans 15 amino acids. The CDR3 loop reads CASSGTASVNYGYTF. CDR3 in DNA: TGTGCCAGCAGCGGGACAGCTTCGGTGAACTATGGCTACACCTTC.

The rearrangement joins TRBV30 to TRBJ1-1, with 7 bases identical to TRBD1. CDR3 length equals 13 residues. Germline CDR1 reads GTSNPN; CDR2 reads SVGIG (reference sequence). The junction had 4 bases not matched to a gene; V was cut back by 3 bases and J by 3 bases. The CDR3 loop reads CAWSRDRDTEAFF. In DNA, the CDR3 is TGTGCCTGGAGCCGTGACAGGGACACTGAAGCTTTCTTT.

This chain's CDR3 is CATSKRTGRMAGELFF. The CDR3 coding sequence is TGTGCCACCAGCAAGAGGACAGGGAGGATGGCCGGGGAGCTGTTTTTT. V usage is TRBV24-1 and J usage is TRBJ2-2; 8 nucleotides line up with TRBD1. Per germline, CDR1 KGHDR and CDR2 SFDVKD. The CDR3 length is 16 residues. Trimming removed 7 bases from V and 6 bases from J; junction bases left unmatched: 12.

This clone was seen ten or more times. The chain uses TRBV5-5 and TRBJ1-1, with 9 nucleotides matching TRBD1. The V gene end was trimmed by 0 bases and the J gene end by 6 bases; junction bases not matched to a gene: 3. Germline values: CDR1 SGHKS, CDR2 YYEKEE (reference sequence). This CDR3 contains 14 residues. CDR3 coding DNA: TGTGCCAGCAGCTTGGGGACAGGGGTCGCTGAAGCTTTCTTT. Encoded protein: CASSLGTGVAEAFF.

This clone showed up just once. The rearrangement links TRBV6-1 to TRBJ1-1; D might be TRBD1 (6 bases). The CDR3 has 12 residues. V was shortened by 2 bases and J by 11 bases, with 12 bases between the two germline ends. The germline V gene has CDR1 MNHNS and CDR2 SASEGT. CDR3 in amino acids: CASSEWGGAAFF. The DNA for the CDR3 is TGTGCCAGCAGTGAATGGGGGGGCGCGGCTTTCTTT.

J is TRBJ2-3 and V is TRBV18, with a weak D call TRBD2 (6 bases). The CDR3 contains 16 residues. CDR1 KGHSH and CDR2 LQKENI come from the germline V gene. Trimming removed 2 bases from V and 3 bases from J, with 15 bases in between. The chain's CDR3 is CASSPLGTHGTDTQYF. The CDR3 coding sequence is TGTGCCAGCTCACCATTGGGGACTCACGGAACAGATACGCAGTATTTT.

The rearrangement links TRBV27 to TRBJ1-5, with unresolved D. V was trimmed by 2 bases and J by 6 bases, leaving 20 bases between them. Germline V CDR1 and CDR2: MNHEY, SMNVEV (reference sequence). The CDR3 loop spans 17 amino acids. CDR3 coding DNA: TGTGCCAGCAGTTTAGACGGGAGGGCCGGCGCAATTCAGCCCCAGCATTTT. Its translation is CASSLDGRAGAIQPQHF.

This rearrangement joins TRBV19 to TRBJ1-3, with no clear D. The CDR3 loop spans 13 amino acids. The germline V gene has CDR1 LNHDA and CDR2 SQIVND (reference sequence). Deletions cut 8 bases from V and 2 bases from J, with 10 bases between. The CDR3 protein is CASRGLPGNTIYF. CDR3 DNA sequence: TGTGCCAGTCGGGGTTTGCCTGGAAACACCATATATTTT.

The chain links TRBV7-3 to TRBJ1-1; 7 nucleotides agree with TRBD1. V trimming: 5 bases; J trimming: 2 bases; junction bases outside the gene matches: 8. The germline V gene encodes CDR1 SGHTA and CDR2 FQGTGA. The CDR3 is made up of 15 amino acids. In DNA, the CDR3 is TGTGCCAGCAGCACGGTGACAGGGCTCAACACTGAAGCTTTCTTT. Amino acids: CASSTVTGLNTEAFF.

This clone was observed once. This chain connects TRBV18 to TRBJ1-6; 9 bases match TRBD1. J lost 9 bases, V lost 3 bases, and 3 bases had no gene match. There are 14 residues in the CDR3. Germline CDR1 KGHSH, CDR2 LQKENI. CDR3 in amino acids: CASSPTGGSSPLHF. CDR3 bases: TGTGCCAGCTCACCGACAGGGGGAAGTTCACCCCTCCACTTT.

The V gene is TRBV10-1, the J gene TRBJ2-2; D remains unclear. The germline V and J ends were trimmed by 0 bases and 0 bases, with 8 bases remaining between them. This CDR3 has 16 amino acids. In germline, CDR1 is WNHNN, CDR2 SYGVQD (reference sequence). In nucleotides, the CDR3 is TGCGCCAGCAGTGAGTCTGGCCGATCGAACACCGGGGAGCTGTTTTTT. This translates into CASSESGRSNTGELFF.